The rows below give T cell receptor beta chains drawn from one sample of a study of PD-L1 blockade in urothelial cancer. The assay was immunoSEQ multiplex PCR, and TCRdb's table has in-frame clones only and misses some. The sample has more than 85,000 clones, over 80% seen once. The source was PBMCs, collected around atezolizumab (anti-PD-L1) treatment. The source is a woman aged 80 or older with urothelial cancer. Both conserved end residues are part of each CDR3. D genes are given only for firm matches. Size is omitted from some rows. Given values are once, few, many or a class for expanded clones.

v_gene	j_gene	d_gene	abundance	CDR3aa	CDR3nt
TRBV7-9	TRBJ2-3	-	-	CASTPRRGSTDTQYF	TGTGCCAGCACCCCCCGGCGGGGTAGCACAGATACGCAGTATTTT
TRBV29-1	TRBJ1-1	-	-	CSVEEGQNTEAFF	TGCAGCGTTGAAGAGGGACAGAACACTGAAGCTTTCTTT
TRBV5-1	TRBJ2-7	TRBD2	once	CASSLGLAESYEQYF	TGCGCCAGCAGCTTGGGACTAGCGGAGTCCTACGAGCAGTACTTC
TRBV28	TRBJ2-7	-	-	CASSLKGGSYEQYF	TGTGCCAGCAGTTTAAAAGGGGGATCCTACGAGCAGTACTTC
TRBV7-3	TRBJ2-2	-	-	CASKKTEVTGELFF	TGTGCCAGCAAAAAGACGGAGGTCACCGGGGAGCTGTTTTTT
TRBV7-9	TRBJ2-2	TRBD2	-	CASKRLAGGSTGELFF	TGTGCCAGCAAAAGACTAGCGGGAGGAAGCACCGGGGAGCTGTTTTTT
TRBV29-1	TRBJ2-7	-	-	CSVGNSVSSYEQYF	TGCAGCGTTGGCAATAGCGTATCGTCCTACGAGCAGTACTTC
TRBV13	TRBJ1-2	-	few	CASSLGTARTSGYTF	TGTGCCAGCAGCTTAGGGACAGCTCGTACGAGTGGCTACACCTTC
TRBV6-1	TRBJ2-7	TRBD1	-	CASSEMRTGLDEQYF	TGTGCCAGCAGTGAAATGCGGACAGGGCTGGACGAGCAGTACTTC
TRBV11-2	TRBJ2-1	TRBD1	-	CASSPRTGAGEQFF	TGTGCCAGCAGCCCCAGGACAGGAGCAGGGGAGCAGTTCTTC
TRBV5-1	TRBJ1-5	-	-	CASSLGGIDQPQHF	TGCGCCAGCAGCTTGGGCGGAATTGATCAGCCCCAGCATTTT
TRBV7-8	TRBJ2-7	-	-	CASSLTGLLGEQYF	TGTGCCAGCAGCCTAACGGGACTTCTCGGGGAGCAGTACTTC
TRBV27	TRBJ1-4	TRBD1	-	CASSPLRTGEKLFF	TGTGCCAGCAGTCCGCTTCGGACAGGAGAAAAACTGTTTTTT
TRBV7-2	TRBJ1-1	-	-	CASSLDQALMNTEAFF	TGTGCCAGCAGCTTAGATCAGGCTCTGATGAACACTGAAGCTTTCTTT